The clone carrying this TCR beta chain occurred many times. CDR1 and CDR2 (germline): KGHSH, LQKENI. The CDR3 length is 13 residues. The germline V and J ends were trimmed by 3 bases and 5 bases, with 8 bases remaining between them. Template was genomic DNA; TCR beta CDR3 amplified in two multiplex PCR rounds. Every TRBV and TRBJ gene had its own specific primer in first-round PCR. In TCRdb, the multiplex PCR reads were re-called with MiXCR into one record per CDR3 protein. The repertoire holds around 29,000 distinct CDR3 sequences, with 46% as singletons. This sample is drawn from a study of prognosis after radiotherapy for stage I lung cancer. Overall study: Distant metastasis occurred in several patients at a median of approximately 7 months after radiotherapy, while about 15 showed no significant progression.

The origin of this receptor is a donor over 45 with non-small cell lung cancer. The chain carries TRBV18 and TRBJ1-5; D gene ambiguous. Here the sequenced sample was PBMCs, taken before or after stereotactic body radiation therapy (not recorded which). CDR3 coding DNA: TGTGCCAGCTCACCGAGCCACGATCAGCCCCAGCATTTT. Protein: CASSPSHDQPQHF. The full variable domain, with the rest looked up from reference TRBV18 and TRBJ1-5, is NAGVMQNPRHLVRRRGQEARLRCSPMKGHSHVYWYRQLPEEGLKFMVYLQKENIIDESGMPKERFSAEFPKEGPSILRIQQVVRGDSAAYFCASSPSHDQPQHFGDGTRLSIL.